Shown below are 7 T cell receptor beta chains from a single sample sequenced in a study of T cell repertoires in cytomegalovirus infection. TCRdb reanalysed the reads using MiXCR and keeps one entry per CDR3 protein. The table records 200,000 to 250,000 distinct CDR3 sequences, 9% to 15% of them present only once. What was sequenced was PBMCs. Receptors originate from a human donor in good health (CMV status not recorded). Some clones in this sample may be carry-over from other donors' samples.

V gene TRBV20-1 combines with J gene TRBJ1-1; D may be TRBD1 (5 bases). With 5 bases removed from V and 1 base from J, the gap between germline ends came to 17 bases. Looked up from germline, CDR1 is DFQATT and CDR2 is SNEGSKA (reference sequence). CDR3 size: 15 residues. The CDR3 coding sequence is TGCAGTGCTCCGCCCTTAGGGAGGGGGAACACTGAAGCTTTCTTT. Translating gives CSAPPLGRGNTEAFF.

The rearrangement links TRBV6-5 to TRBJ2-1, with D tentatively TRBD1 or TRBD2 (5 bases each). Trimming cost V 7 bases and J 5 bases, with 18 bases left between them. The CDR3 covers 15 residues. Germline CDR1 and CDR2: MNHEY and SVGAGI. CDR3 region: CASTLTVGPNNEQFF. Written as DNA, the CDR3 is TGTGCCAGCACCCTCACCGTGGGACCAAACAATGAGCAGTTCTTC.

About this clonotype itself: A much larger clone differs by one base, so this may be a read error. The CDR3 ends on some other residue instead of the conserved phenylalanine or tryptophan, so this is likely a read error. The limits of the CDR3 on the DNA are not certain, so only TCRdb's listed CDR3 is given. The V and J genes are TRBV12-5 and TRBJ2-1; TRBD1, as called in the table, went unchecked against the DNA. The CDR3 region is 8 residues in length, termini included. The germline V gene has CDR1 LGHNT and CDR2 FRNRAP. CDR3 residues: CASGVSAG.

This clonotype has a handful of counts. This chain joins TRBV11-3 and TRBJ2-2; 7 nucleotides agree with TRBD2. Germline CDR1 SGHNT, CDR2 YENEEA. The CDR3 consists of 16 residues. V gave up 4 bases and J gave up 8 bases; unmatched junction bases: 13. CDR3 residues: CASSSLAGRAVGELFF. The CDR3 DNA is TGTGCCAGCAGCTCCCTAGCAGGGAGGGCCGTGGGGGAGCTGTTTTTT.

This clonotype came up a few times. This CDR3 reads CASSLAQISGANVLTF. The CDR3 DNA sequence: TGTGCCAGCAGCTTAGCGCAGATCTCTGGGGCCAACGTCCTGACTTTC. V usage is TRBV11-2 and J usage is TRBJ2-6; D is undetermined. The CDR3 has 16 amino acids. The germline gives CDR1 SGHAT, CDR2 FQNNGV. V gave up 1 base and J gave up 0 bases, with 7 bases separating them. The whole variable domain, filled in from reference TRBV11-2 and TRBJ2-6, reads EAGVAQSPRYKIIEKRQSVAFWCNPISGHATLYWYQQILGQGPKLLIQFQNNGVVDDSQLPKDRFSAERLKGVDSTLKIQPAKLEDSAVYLCASSLAQISGANVLTFGAGSRLTVL.

The chain combines TRBV20-1 with TRBJ2-3, with 10 bases aligning to TRBD1. Germline values: CDR1 DFQATT, CDR2 SNEGSKA (reference sequence). V was pared by 5 bases and J by 5 bases, with 4 bases of the junction left unmatched. The CDR3 is 13 amino acids. CDR3 DNA: TGCAGTGCTTTAGACAGGGGGCAAGATACGCAGTATTTT. Amino acid sequence: CSALDRGQDTQYF.

The V gene is TRBV27, the J gene TRBJ2-1; tentatively, D is TRBD2 (5 bases). Germline CDR1 MNHEY, CDR2 SMNVEV (reference sequence). With 4 bases removed from V and 9 bases from J, the gap between germline ends came to 10 bases. The CDR3 loop spans 12 amino acids. CDR3 DNA: TGTGCCAGCAGTTACAACCGGGGTGAGCAGTTCTTC. It codes for CASSYNRGEQFF.